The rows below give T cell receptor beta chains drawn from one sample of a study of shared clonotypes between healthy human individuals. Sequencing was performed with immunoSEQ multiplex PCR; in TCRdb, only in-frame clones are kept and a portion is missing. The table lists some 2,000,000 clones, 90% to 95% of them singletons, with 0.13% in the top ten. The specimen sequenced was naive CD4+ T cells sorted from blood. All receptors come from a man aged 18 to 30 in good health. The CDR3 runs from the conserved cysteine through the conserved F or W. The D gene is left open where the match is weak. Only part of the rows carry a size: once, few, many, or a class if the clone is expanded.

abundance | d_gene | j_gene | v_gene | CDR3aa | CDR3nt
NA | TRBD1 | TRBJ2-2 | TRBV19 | CASSPEGGTGVAGELFF | TGTGCCAGTAGTCCAGAAGGAGGGACAGGGGTGGCCGGGGAGCTGTTTTTT
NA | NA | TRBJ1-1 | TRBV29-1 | CSVDSRMQNTEAFF | TGCAGCGTTGATTCACGGATGCAGAACACTGAAGCTTTCTTT
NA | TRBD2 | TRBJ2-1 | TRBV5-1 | CASSLAGTYNEQFF | TGCGCCAGCAGCTTAGCGGGAACCTACAATGAGCAGTTCTTC
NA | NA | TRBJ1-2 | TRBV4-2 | CASSPGHTAGYGYTF | TGTGCCAGCAGCCCCGGACACACTGCGGGGTATGGCTACACCTTC
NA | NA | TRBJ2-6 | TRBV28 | CASSSGRVSGANVLTF | TGTGCCAGCAGTTCGGGCAGGGTTTCTGGGGCCAACGTCCTGACTTTC
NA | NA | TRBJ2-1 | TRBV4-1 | CASSQSTAITAEQFF | TGCGCCAGCAGCCAAAGCACGGCTATAACGGCTGAGCAGTTCTTC
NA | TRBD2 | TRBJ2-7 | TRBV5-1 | CASSGTSGAEQYF | TGCGCCAGCTCGGGGACTAGCGGGGCGGAGCAGTACTTC
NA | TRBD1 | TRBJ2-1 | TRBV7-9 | CASSLGQGDYNEQFF | TGTGCCAGCAGCTTAGGACAGGGGGACTACAATGAGCAGTTCTTC
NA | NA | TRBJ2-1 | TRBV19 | CASSRPPLNEQFF | TGTGCCAGTAGTAGGCCCCCCCTCAATGAGCAGTTCTTC
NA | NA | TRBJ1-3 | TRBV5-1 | CASSLVDGGGSGNTIYF | TGCGCCAGCAGCTTGGTTGATGGGGGCGGCTCTGGAAACACCATATATTTT
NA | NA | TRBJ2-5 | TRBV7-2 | CASTQLFQETQYF | TGTGCCAGCACCCAGCTGTTCCAAGAGACCCAGTACTTC
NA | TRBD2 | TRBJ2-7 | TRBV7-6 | CASSLKGGPDEQYF | TGTGCCAGCAGCTTAAAGGGAGGGCCCGACGAGCAGTACTTC
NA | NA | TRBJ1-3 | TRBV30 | CAWIGRISGNTIYF | TGTGCCTGGATCGGGCGGATCTCTGGAAACACCATATATTTT
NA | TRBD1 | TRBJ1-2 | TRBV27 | CASSFVRGNGYTF | TGTGCCAGCAGTTTCGTCAGGGGGAACGGCTACACCTTC
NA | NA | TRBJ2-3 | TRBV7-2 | CASSYGGASTDTQYF | TGTGCCAGCAGCTATGGCGGAGCTAGCACAGATACGCAGTATTTT
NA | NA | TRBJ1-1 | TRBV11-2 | CASSLGRDTEAFF | TGTGCCAGCAGCTTGGGGAGGGACACTGAAGCTTTCTTT
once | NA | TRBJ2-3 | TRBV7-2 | CASSPRLSSTDTQYF | TGTGCCAGCAGCCCCCGACTGTCTAGCACAGATACGCAGTATTTT
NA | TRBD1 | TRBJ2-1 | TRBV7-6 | CASSLAGQGPDEQFF | TGTGCCAGCAGCTTAGCCGGACAGGGCCCGGATGAGCAGTTCTTC
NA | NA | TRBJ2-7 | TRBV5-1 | CASSLAPSSYEQYF | TGCGCCAGCAGCTTGGCCCCGAGCTCCTACGAGCAGTACTTC
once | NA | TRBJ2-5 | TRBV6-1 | CASTLEYGFQETQYF | TGTGCCAGCACTCTGGAGTATGGCTTCCAAGAGACCCAGTACTTC
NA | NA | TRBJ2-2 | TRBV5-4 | CASRSGQTSNTGELFF | TGTGCCAGCAGATCCGGACAGACCTCGAACACCGGGGAGCTGTTTTTT
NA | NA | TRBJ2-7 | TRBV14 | CASSQDMTGGYEQYF | TGTGCCAGCAGCCAAGATATGACCGGAGGGTACGAGCAGTACTTC
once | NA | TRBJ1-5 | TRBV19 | CASSIATVSNQPQHF | TGTGCCAGTAGTATTGCGACAGTCAGCAATCAGCCCCAGCATTTT
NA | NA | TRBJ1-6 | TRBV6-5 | CASRYGRINSPLHF | TGTGCCAGCAGATATGGACGGATCAATTCACCCCTCCACTTT
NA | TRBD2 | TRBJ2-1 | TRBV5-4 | CASSLGPSGTYNEQFF | TGTGCCAGCAGCTTGGGTCCTAGCGGGACTTACAATGAGCAGTTCTTC
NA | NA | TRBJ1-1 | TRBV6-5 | CASSSQGFSTEAFF | TGTGCCAGCTCCTCACAGGGTTTTAGCACTGAAGCTTTCTTT
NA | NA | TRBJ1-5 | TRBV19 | CASSFTGPNQPQHF | TGTGCCAGTAGTTTTACAGGGCCAAATCAGCCCCAGCATTTT
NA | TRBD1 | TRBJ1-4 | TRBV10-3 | CAIRGQGDGEKLFF | TGTGCCATCAGGGGACAGGGGGACGGTGAAAAACTGTTTTTT
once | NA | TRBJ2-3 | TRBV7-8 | CASSLGVGGVDTQYF | TGTGCCAGCAGCTTAGGAGTCGGAGGGGTTGATACGCAGTATTTT
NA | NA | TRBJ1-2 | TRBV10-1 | CASSADVTYGYTF | TGCGCCAGCAGTGCGGACGTAACCTATGGCTACACCTTC
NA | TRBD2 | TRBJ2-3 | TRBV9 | CASSVAGGLALSTDTQYF | TGTGCCAGCAGCGTAGCGGGGGGACTAGCCCTTAGCACAGATACGCAGTATTTT
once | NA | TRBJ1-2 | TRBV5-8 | CASSGVIPYTF | TGTGCCAGCAGCGGGGTTATTCCCTACACCTTC
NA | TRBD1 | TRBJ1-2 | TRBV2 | CASSEGQGVQGYTF | TGTGCCAGCAGTGAAGGACAGGGGGTACAAGGCTACACCTTC
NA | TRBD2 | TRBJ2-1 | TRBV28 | CASSPPGLVSYNEQFF | TGTGCCAGCAGCCCTCCGGGACTAGTCTCCTACAATGAGCAGTTCTTC
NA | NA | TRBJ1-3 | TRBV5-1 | CASSQRGDSGNTIYF | TGCGCCAGCAGCCAGCGGGGTGATTCTGGAAACACCATATATTTT
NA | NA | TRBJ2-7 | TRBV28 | CASSPYFSYEQYF | TGTGCCAGCAGTCCCTATTTCTCCTACGAGCAGTACTTC
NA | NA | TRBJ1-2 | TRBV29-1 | CSVVTPSYGYTF | TGCAGCGTTGTAACACCATCCTATGGCTACACCTTC
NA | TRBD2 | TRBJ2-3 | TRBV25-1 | CASRVGTSGSADTQYF | TGTGCCAGCAGGGTAGGGACTAGCGGGAGTGCAGATACGCAGTATTTT
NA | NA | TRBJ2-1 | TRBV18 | CASSPPGRVGNEQFF | TGTGCCAGCTCACCACCGGGCAGGGTTGGCAATGAGCAGTTCTTC
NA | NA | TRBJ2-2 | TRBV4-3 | CASSQSRNTGELFF | TGCGCCAGCAGCCAGTCTAGGAACACCGGGGAGCTGTTTTTT
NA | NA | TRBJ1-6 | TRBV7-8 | CASSLLEESSYNSPLHF | TGTGCCAGCAGCTTACTGGAGGAGAGCTCCTATAATTCACCCCTCCACTTT
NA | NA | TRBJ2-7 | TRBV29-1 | CSVAGAGYEQYF | TGCAGCGTTGCGGGGGCAGGGTACGAGCAGTACTTC
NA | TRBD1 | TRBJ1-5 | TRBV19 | CASSMRDRAKNQPQHF | TGTGCCAGTAGTATGAGGGACAGGGCCAAAAATCAGCCCCAGCATTTT
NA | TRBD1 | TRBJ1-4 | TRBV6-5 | CASRGQTNEKLFF | TGTGCCAGCAGGGGACAGACGAATGAAAAACTGTTTTTT
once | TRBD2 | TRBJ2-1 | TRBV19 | CASSILAGLDEQFF | TGTGCCAGTAGCATACTAGCGGGATTGGATGAGCAGTTCTTC
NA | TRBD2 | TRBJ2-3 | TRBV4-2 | CASSSGLAVSTDTQYF | TGTGCCAGCAGCTCGGGACTAGCGGTATCCACAGATACGCAGTATTTT
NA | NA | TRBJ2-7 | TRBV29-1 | CSVDRGGEQYF | TGCAGCGTTGACAGGGGGGGCGAGCAGTACTTC
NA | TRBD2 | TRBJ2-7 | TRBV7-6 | CASSSYPSGSGAYEQYF | TGTGCCAGCAGCAGCTACCCTAGTGGTAGCGGGGCCTACGAGCAGTACTTC
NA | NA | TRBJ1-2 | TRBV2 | CASSGEGRNGYTF | TGTGCCAGCAGTGGGGAGGGAAGAAATGGCTACACCTTC
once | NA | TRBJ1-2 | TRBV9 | CASSVEAGSRGGYTF | TGTGCCAGCAGCGTAGAGGCAGGTAGTAGGGGTGGCTACACCTTC
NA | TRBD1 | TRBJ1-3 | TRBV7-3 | CASSTTGASRNTIYF | TGTGCCAGCAGCACAACAGGGGCTTCTAGAAACACCATATATTTT
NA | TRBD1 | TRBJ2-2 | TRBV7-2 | CASSDGQGWTGELFF | TGTGCCAGCAGCGATGGACAGGGGTGGACCGGGGAGCTGTTTTTT
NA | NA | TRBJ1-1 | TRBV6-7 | CASSYARESTEAFF | TGTGCCAGCAGTTACGCGAGGGAATCCACTGAAGCTTTCTTT
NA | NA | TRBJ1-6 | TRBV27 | CASRRGGQNNSPLHF | TGTGCCAGCAGACGAGGAGGGCAAAATAATTCACCCCTCCACTTT